A single sample gave rise to the 22 T cell receptor beta chains below, sequenced in a study of shared clonotypes between healthy human individuals. Naive CD8 populations comprised CD45RO-negative cells positively selected for CCR7, excluding terminally differentiated effector memory CD45RA+ cells. The table came from immunoSEQ multiplex PCR; TCRdb's copy has only in-frame clones and leaves some out. Among some 2 million clones, less than 95% were seen once, and the ten largest hold 0.85% to 1.3%. Specimen: naive CD8+ T cells sorted from blood. Receptors were obtained from a man aged 18 to 30 in good health.

The chain combines TRBV27 with TRBJ2-3; D possibly corresponds to TRBD1 (6 bases). V was trimmed by 3 bases and J by 7 bases, leaving 11 bases between them. CDR3 size: 13 residues. Germline loops: CDR1 MNHEY, CDR2 SMNVEV (reference sequence). CDR3 coding DNA: TGTGCCAGCAGTTTGTACAGGGTCCATACGCAGTATTTT. Translated, it gives CASSLYRVHTQYF.

The chain employs TRBV5-6 and TRBJ2-7, with D hard to call. Germline V gene lookup returns CDR1 SGHDT and CDR2 YYEEEE. The CDR3 runs to 13 residues. V lost 1 base, J lost 3 bases, and 8 bases lay in between. The chain's CDR3 is CASSLLMGYEQYF. For the CDR3, the DNA is TGTGCCAGCAGCTTGTTAATGGGCTACGAGCAGTACTTC.

A word on this clone: The sample has other DNA sequences that encode this CDR3 too. The J gene is TRBJ2-7, the V gene TRBV7-9; D is undetermined. Trimming took 1 base from V and 2 from J, leaving 6 bases between them. Per the germline V gene, CDR1 is SEHNR and CDR2 is FQNEAQ (reference sequence). This CDR3 is 13 amino acids long. The CDR3 reads CASSLVGPYEQYF. The CDR3 coding sequence is TGTGCCAGCAGCTTAGTAGGACCCTACGAGCAGTACTTC.

The chain's CDR3 is CASSPIQGEGYEQFF. Here the CDR3 DNA reads TGTGCCAGCAGTCCCATACAGGGAGAGGGGTATGAGCAGTTCTTC. This chain connects TRBV28 to TRBJ2-1, with D maybe TRBD1 (6 bases). The CDR3 is 15 residues long. Trimming took 5 bases from V and 8 from J, leaving 19 bases between them. Germline V lookup: CDR1 MDHEN, CDR2 SYDVKM.

V usage is TRBV4-1 and J usage is TRBJ1-4; D is unresolved. Germline V lookup: CDR1 MGHRA, CDR2 YSYEKL. Between the trimmed V and J ends, which lost 0 bases and 10 bases, there was a span of 18 bases. The CDR3 totals 16 residues. CDR3 sequence reads: CASSQDLGFLEGKLFF. For the CDR3, the DNA is TGCGCCAGCAGCCAAGATTTAGGCTTCTTAGAGGGAAAACTGTTTTTT.

As for this clone: Other nucleotide sequences in the sample specify the same CDR3. The chain uses TRBV4-1 and TRBJ2-7; D gene ambiguous. Germline V gene lookup returns CDR1 MGHRA and CDR2 YSYEKL. The CDR3 has 13 amino acids. The V and J ends lost 3 bases and 3 bases respectively, with 9 bases between them. The CDR3 region has the DNA TGCGCCAGCAGCCAGGGTGACCGCTACGAGCAGTACTTC. The encoded protein is CASSQGDRYEQYF.

The chain carries TRBV7-6 and TRBJ2-1; D is perhaps TRBD1 (5 bases). This CDR3 has 16 amino acids. The V gene lost 6 bases and the J gene lost 5 bases, with 20 bases spanning the gap. Germline CDR1 is SGHVS and CDR2 is FNYEAQ. The CDR3: CASSPDLVGVHNEQFF. In nucleotides, the CDR3 is TGTGCCAGCAGTCCTGACCTAGTAGGGGTTCACAATGAGCAGTTCTTC.

The chain combines TRBV6-5 with TRBJ2-1, with unresolved D. CDR3 length equals 12 residues. Trimming took 8 bases from V and 4 from J, leaving 9 bases between them. Germline CDR1 reads MNHEY; CDR2 reads SVGAGI. The DNA of the CDR3 is TGTGCCAGCCACACCTCATACAATGAGCAGTTCTTC. It translates to CASHTSYNEQFF.

The chain has TRBV19 and TRBJ2-5; TRBD1 agrees at 7 bases. V lost 4 bases, J lost 0 bases, and 5 bases stayed unmatched. The CDR3 is 15 amino acids. Germline V gene sequence: CDR1 LNHDA, CDR2 SQIVND (reference sequence). As DNA, the CDR3 is TGTGCCAGTAGTAACCCGACAGGGAACCAAGAGACCCAGTACTTC. As protein: CASSNPTGNQETQYF.

The rearrangement joins TRBV25-1 to TRBJ2-1; TRBD2 matches at 9 bases. CDR1 and CDR2 (germline): MGHDK, SYGVNS. The J segment lost 6 bases and the V segment lost 1 base, leaving 4 bases of the junction unmatched. CDR3 length: 15 amino acids. The CDR3 region has the DNA TGTGCCAGCAGTGAATGGGCTAGCGGGACCAATGAGCAGTTCTTC. This encodes CASSEWASGTNEQFF.

V is TRBV4-2 and J is TRBJ2-1, with 8 bases aligning to TRBD2. CDR3 length: 17 residues. V lost 1 base and J lost 7; bases outside the gene matches: 12. CDR1 is LGHNA, CDR2 YNFKEQ, per germline. The DNA of the CDR3 is TGTGCCAGCAGCCAAGTGTCCGCGGGGGGAACTAGGAATGAGCAGTTCTTC. It specifies CASSQVSAGGTRNEQFF.

J is TRBJ1-1 and V is TRBV10-1, with TRBD1 identical over 9 bases. CDR1 WNHNN and CDR2 SYGVQD come from the germline V gene (reference sequence). The CDR3 is 13 residues long. V lost 10 bases and J lost 5; bases outside the gene matches: 8. CDR3 DNA sequence: TGCGCCATTGCCGGGACAGGGTTTACTGAAGCTTTCTTT. This gives the protein CAIAGTGFTEAFF.

The rearrangement links TRBV27 to TRBJ1-1; tentatively, D is TRBD1 (6 bases). There are 14 residues in the CDR3. Trimming took 7 bases from V and 0 from J, leaving 12 bases between them. Germline CDR1 MNHEY, CDR2 SMNVEV (reference sequence). CDR3 nucleotide sequence: TGTGCCAGCACCTCGGGGGGCATGAACACTGAAGCTTTCTTT. It yields the protein CASTSGGMNTEAFF.

CDR3 nucleotides: TGCAGCGTTGAAGGACTAGCGCAGAAGAACAATGAGCAGTTCTTC. Its translation: CSVEGLAQKNNEQFF. The rearrangement links TRBV29-1 to TRBJ2-1; 8 nucleotides agree with TRBD2. Germline CDR1 is SQVTM and CDR2 is ANQGSEA. The trim removed 1 base at V and 5 bases at J, leaving 7 bases unmatched. The CDR3 is 15 amino acids.

The V gene is TRBV7-8, the J gene TRBJ2-2; 12 bases line up with TRBD2. This CDR3 region has 17 residues. CDR1 and CDR2 from the germline V gene are SGHVS and FQNEAQ. V shed 5 bases and J 7 bases; nucleotides not matched to a gene: 11. CDR3 in amino acids: CASSPLAGGPGGGELFF. CDR3 DNA sequence: TGTGCCAGCAGCCCCCTAGCGGGAGGGCCGGGGGGCGGGGAGCTGTTTTTT.

The chain couples TRBV28 to TRBJ2-1, with D perhaps assigned TRBD1 or TRBD2 (5 bases each). V was pared by 5 bases and J by 0 bases, with 17 bases between. This CDR3 is 17 amino acids long. Germline CDR1 reads MDHEN; CDR2 reads SYDVKM. CDR3 loop: CASSPPSGTSSYNEQFF. The CDR3 DNA reads as TGTGCCAGCAGTCCCCCTTCGGGGACGAGCTCCTACAATGAGCAGTTCTTC.

The J gene is TRBJ2-4, the V gene TRBV6-6; TRBD2 is a possible D gene (6 bases). V was pared by 2 bases and J by 7 bases, with 15 bases between. The CDR3 loop spans 15 amino acids. Looked up from germline, CDR1 is MNHNY and CDR2 is SVGAGI (reference sequence). DNA of the CDR3: TGTGCCAGCAGTTACGGGGAGGAAGCAATGAACATTCAGTACTTC. It yields the protein CASSYGEEAMNIQYF.

The chain joins TRBV10-1 to TRBJ2-3; D gene uncertain. Per germline, CDR1 WNHNN and CDR2 SYGVQD (reference sequence). This CDR3 has 13 residues. V dropped 3 bases and J dropped 4 bases, with 8 bases sitting between them. In nucleotides, the CDR3 is TGCGCCAGCAGTGACTTTGGGTCAGATACGCAGTATTTT. As protein: CASSDFGSDTQYF.

The V call is TRBV11-2, the J call TRBJ2-7; 9 bases match TRBD2. J gave up 4 bases and V 5 bases, and 9 bases lay outside the gene matches. Germline loops: CDR1 SGHAT, CDR2 FQNNGV. CDR3 length equals 15 residues. CDR3 sequence reads: CASSAASGDIYEQYF. The CDR3 bases are TGTGCCAGCAGCGCCGCTAGCGGGGACATATACGAGCAGTACTTC.

The chain joins TRBV4-3 to TRBJ1-1; D might be TRBD1 (5 bases). The CDR3 has 14 residues. Germline CDR1 LGHNA, CDR2 YSLEER. V lost 2 bases and J lost 0, with 7 bases in between. DNA of the CDR3: TGCGCCAGCAGCCAAACGACAGTGAACACTGAAGCTTTCTTT. Encoded protein: CASSQTTVNTEAFF.

The chain couples TRBV5-3 to TRBJ2-5; D remains ambiguous. TRBV5-3 has ORF status, its function being uncertain. The CDR3 runs to 9 residues. Trimming took 4 bases from V and 6 from J, leaving 1 base between them. CDR3 region: CARSKTQYF. CDR3 DNA: TGTGCCAGAAGCAAGACCCAGTACTTC.

The chain couples TRBV19 to TRBJ2-2; 9 nucleotides line up with TRBD1. V dropped 10 bases and J dropped 7; count of bases not matched to a gene: 10. CDR1 LNHDA and CDR2 SQIVND come from the germline V gene (reference sequence). CDR3 length equals 14 residues. The CDR3 DNA is TGTGCCACCGGGACAGGGTGGTTGAGCGGGGAGCTGTTTTTT. Its translation is CATGTGWLSGELFF.